The TCR beta chain under discussion was sequenced for a study of blood T cell repertoires in COVID-19. Study as a whole: Sites in the United States, Italy and Spain provided acute and convalescent COVID-19 samples.

In the study's own analysis: It was from reference gene primer amplification that nucleated cell counts were estimated. TCRdb keeps only in-frame clones here, not all; method: immunoSEQ multiplex PCR. D and trimming were read from the DNA, whereas the V and J calls and clone size are those reported in that table. The repertoire holds 150,000 to 200,000 clones, with around nine tenths as singletons. The sequencing sample was made of peripheral blood. The receptor was derived from a man younger than 35 with active or convalescent COVID-19.

The CDR3 coding sequence is TGCGCCAGCAGCTTGGCCCCCGGTGGCACTGAAGCTTTCTTT. It translates to CASSLAPGGTEAFF. The V call is TRBV5-1, the J call TRBJ1-1; D remains unclear. With 0 bases removed from V and 4 bases from J, the gap between germline ends came to 10 bases. Germline loops: CDR1 SGHRS, CDR2 YFSETQ. The CDR3 covers 14 residues.